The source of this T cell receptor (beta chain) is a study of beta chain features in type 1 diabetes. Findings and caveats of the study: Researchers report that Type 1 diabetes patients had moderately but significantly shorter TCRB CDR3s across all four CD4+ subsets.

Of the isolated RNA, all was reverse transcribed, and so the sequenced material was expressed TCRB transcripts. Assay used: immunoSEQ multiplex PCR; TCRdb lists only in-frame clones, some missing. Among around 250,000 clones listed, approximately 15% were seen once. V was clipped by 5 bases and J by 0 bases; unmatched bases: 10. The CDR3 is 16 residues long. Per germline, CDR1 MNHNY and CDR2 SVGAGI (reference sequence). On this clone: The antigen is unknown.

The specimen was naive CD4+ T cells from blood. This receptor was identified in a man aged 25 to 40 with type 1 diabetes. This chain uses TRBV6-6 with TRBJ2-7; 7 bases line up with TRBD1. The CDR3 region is CASSTSWTGSSYEQYF. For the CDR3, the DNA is TGTGCCAGCAGTACATCTTGGACAGGTAGCTCCTACGAGCAGTACTTC.